A selection of T cell receptor beta chains follows, all from one sample in a study of T cell changes during pregnancy in multiple sclerosis. Libraries were prepared by immunoSEQ multiplex PCR; TCRdb keeps only in-frame clonotypes and omits some of them. The table lists about 64,000 clones, around 90% of them singletons. This sample comprised peripheral blood, obtained in the third trimester of pregnancy. The receptors derive from a female donor in good health, enrolled as a control in a pregnancy study. CDR3s include the opening cysteine and the closing phenylalanine or tryptophan. Clone size appears in some rows only: once, few, many, or a class for an expanded clone.

V gene	J gene	clone size	CDR3 protein
TRBV5-4	TRBJ2-1	-	CASSLARGQLAGNEQFF
TRBV29-1	TRBJ2-7	-	CSVDVSGTVPGEQYF
TRBV29-1	TRBJ2-7	-	CSVEIGGVSSYEQYF
TRBV7-2	TRBJ2-1	-	CASSTQRGQGANEQFF
TRBV9	TRBJ1-1	-	CASSQSDNTEAFF
TRBV28	TRBJ1-3	-	CASSFSGGGNTIYF
TRBV6-5	TRBJ1-1	-	CASSWDMSTEAFF
TRBV7-9	TRBJ2-4	-	CASSLPGLAKNIQYF
TRBV20-1	TRBJ1-2	once	CSARDRLGYTF
TRBV10-3	TRBJ1-5	-	CAISDKREGEPQHF
TRBV5-4	TRBJ1-1	-	CASSPTGLSEAFF
TRBV7-2	TRBJ1-2	few	CASSRQGAHGYTF
TRBV5-1	TRBJ2-6	-	CASSPGIRQFSGANVLTF
TRBV5-1	TRBJ2-5	-	CASSLDNVAVETQYF
TRBV11-2	TRBJ2-3	-	CASSLGAGAATTDTQYF
TRBV29-1	TRBJ1-1	once	CSVDSLDRETEAFF
TRBV30	TRBJ2-1	-	CAWRARGSYNEQFF
TRBV7-6	TRBJ2-7	-	CASSHTTGNSYEQYF
TRBV11-2	TRBJ2-7	-	CASSPSAGSSYEQYF
TRBV11-3	TRBJ1-2	-	CASSDTGNYGYTF
TRBV19	TRBJ2-4	-	CASSIALQLADKNIQYF
TRBV6-1	TRBJ2-7	few	CASSESLAVSYEQYF
TRBV11-3	TRBJ2-2	-	CASSRDWNTGELFF
TRBV19	TRBJ2-2	-	CASSTAQLAGNTGELFF
TRBV9	TRBJ1-1	-	CASSEVGRPEAFF
TRBV18	TRBJ1-6	-	CASSPPLQGGYSPLHF
TRBV7-9	TRBJ1-1	-	CASSPTGFQGPEAFF
TRBV5-1	TRBJ2-3	-	CASSLEAGGPLDTQYF
TRBV6-1	TRBJ2-6	-	CASNTGSGANVLTF
TRBV4-3	TRBJ1-3	-	CASSQGMGQGAGNTIYF
TRBV7-9	TRBJ2-5	-	CASTGLAVEETQYF
TRBV2	TRBJ1-6	-	CASSAQGRPPLHF
TRBV19	TRBJ1-2	-	CASSMVSGIYGYTF
TRBV6-5	TRBJ1-1	-	CASTYRQGMNTEAFF
TRBV5-1	TRBJ2-1	-	CASSVDSSYNEQFF
TRBV13	TRBJ2-7	-	CASSFGTSGFPHYEQYF
TRBV7-8	TRBJ2-1	-	CATSGPGGQEQFF
TRBV2	TRBJ2-5	-	CASSLGLETQYF